This entry lists 27 T cell receptor beta chains sequenced from one sample in a study of T cells in Graves' hyperthyroidism and ophthalmopathy. Amplified TCR beta CDR3 regions came from RNA transcripts. When the TCR CDR3 underwent first-round RT-PCR, the HTBI primer set was used. MiXCR was run by TCRdb on the multiplex PCR reads, yielding one entry per CDR3 protein. The table lists about 380,000 distinct CDR3 sequences, about 13% of them singletons, with around 21% in the top ten. Sequences were obtained from blood. These receptors all come from a young man with Graves' hyperthyroidism that later progressed to Graves' ophthalmopathy.

This chain joins TRBV6-1 and TRBJ2-3, with TRBD1 matching 7 bases. CDR3 length: 15 amino acids. The J segment lost 0 bases and the V segment lost 6 bases, leaving 6 bases of the junction unmatched. Germline V lookup: CDR1 MNHNS, CDR2 SASEGT. CDR3 residues: CASSRDSTSTDTQYF. In DNA, the CDR3 is TGTGCCAGCAGCCGGGACAGCACAAGCACAGATACGCAGTATTTT.

Ten or more counts support this clonotype. The chain links TRBV27 to TRBJ1-5; 8 bases are shared with TRBD1. The CDR3 covers 15 residues. Germline lookup yields CDR1 MNHEY and CDR2 SMNVEV (reference sequence). V lost 4 bases and J lost 6; bases outside the gene matches: 8. The CDR3 DNA follows: TGTGCCAGCAGTTCGGACAGGGCTGGGTTTCAGCCCCAGCATTTT. Its protein is CASSSDRAGFQPQHF.

This clonotype has ten or more counts. The chain employs TRBV15 and TRBJ2-5, with D maybe TRBD1 (5 bases). Trimming removed 5 bases from V and 0 bases from J, with 13 bases in between. CDR1 LNHNV and CDR2 YYDKDF come from the germline V gene (reference sequence). The CDR3 runs 15 residues. This chain's CDR3 is CATSRRTLNQETQYF. CDR3 DNA: TGTGCCACCAGCCGACGGACACTGAACCAAGAGACCCAGTACTTC.

This clonotype was recorded at least ten times. V usage is TRBV12-3 or TRBV12-4 and J usage is TRBJ1-1; D might be TRBD1 (5 bases). The CDR3 runs 14 residues. Trimming cost V 2 bases and J 3 bases, with 10 bases left between them. CDR3 DNA sequence: TGTGCCAGCAGTTTATACAGGCTTTACACTGAAGCTTTCTTT. Its protein product is CASSLYRLYTEAFF.

The V and J genes are TRBV4-1 and TRBJ2-2; D perhaps matches TRBD1 (6 bases). V was cut by 1 base and J by 4 bases, with 13 bases left in between. This CDR3 has 16 amino acids. Looked up from germline, CDR1 is MGHRA and CDR2 is YSYEKL. DNA of the CDR3: TGCGCCAGCAGCCAAGGGCGGACAGCGTCCACCGGGGAGCTGTTTTTT. Translating gives CASSQGRTASTGELFF.

This clonotype was seen a handful of times. The chain joins TRBV30 to TRBJ2-2; weak D call: TRBD2 (5 bases). V was clipped by 4 bases and J by 5 bases, with 14 bases between them. Germline V gene sequence: CDR1 GTSNPN, CDR2 SVGIG (reference sequence). The CDR3 spans 14 residues. The CDR3: CAWTRGGRTGELFF. Here the CDR3 DNA reads TGTGCCTGGACCCGGGGTGGTCGGACCGGGGAGCTGTTTTTT.

Many counts were recorded for this clonotype. The chain employs TRBV6-5 and TRBJ1-2; possibly TRBD1 for D (6 bases). Trimming pared 0 bases from V and 8 bases from J, leaving 13 bases between. The CDR3 is 14 amino acids. Looked up from germline, CDR1 is MNHEY and CDR2 is SVGAGI. CDR3 DNA: TGTGCCAGCAGTTACTCATCATACAGGGTCGGCTACACCTTC. Translating gives CASSYSSYRVGYTF.

For this clonotype: Mismatch with germline at one junction end may stem from a read error. The J gene is TRBJ1-1, the V gene TRBV6-9; D possibly corresponds to TRBD1 (5 bases). CDR3 size: 13 residues. From germline, CDR1 is MNHGY and CDR2 SVAAGI. The CDR3 here is CASRLMEDTGAFF. CDR3 sequence (DNA): TGTGCCAGCAGATTAATGGAGGACACTGGAGCTTTCTTT.

As regards this clonotype: A clone one base away is much larger, so this may be a read error. Given the absence of the conserved phenylalanine or tryptophan at the CDR3 end, a read error is likely. The chain carries TRBV27 and TRBJ1-1; unclear D gene. The CDR3 sequence is 13 residues long. V was pared by 2 bases and J by 5 bases, with 9 bases between. CDR1 MNHEY and CDR2 SMNVEV come from the germline V gene (reference sequence). CDR3 sequence (DNA): TGTGCCAGCAGTTTAAATCGGTTGACTGAAGCTTTCCTT. Translation gives CASSLNRLTEAFL.

This clonotype was detected ten times or more. The chain recombines TRBV15 with TRBJ2-5, with 10 bases that match TRBD1. The CDR3 length is 15 residues. J gave up 5 bases and V 5 bases, and 8 bases lay outside the gene matches. CDR1 is LNHNV and CDR2 is YYDKDF in the germline V gene (reference sequence). The CDR3 bases are TGTGCCACCAGCCCCCGGACAGGGGGTCGGGAGACCCAGTACTTC. It yields the protein CATSPRTGGRETQYF.

This chain connects TRBV14 to TRBJ2-6, with a weak D call TRBD1 (5 bases). CDR1 and CDR2 from the germline V gene are SGHDN and FVKESK. The length of the CDR3 is 15 residues. With 4 bases removed from V and 4 bases from J, the gap between germline ends came to 11 bases. In DNA form, the CDR3 reads TGTGCCAGCAGCCCCCCCAGGGCAGGGGCCAACGTCCTGACTTTC. The encoded protein is CASSPPRAGANVLTF.

The chain links TRBV19 to TRBJ1-6; possible D gene TRBD1, 5 bases. The CDR3 length is 14 residues. The V gene lost 5 bases and the J gene lost 7 bases, with 12 bases spanning the gap. Germline CDR1 is LNHDA and CDR2 is SQIVND (reference sequence). The CDR3 DNA is TGTGCCAGTAGTCCCGGGGCGGGGAATTCACCCCTCCACTTT. It specifies CASSPGAGNSPLHF. Based on the CDR3 plus reference TRBV19 and TRBJ1-6, the full variable domain is DGGITQSPKYLFRKEGQNVTLSCEQNLNHDAMYWYRQDPGQGLRLIYYSQIVNDFQKGDIAEGYSVSREKKESFPLTVTSAQKNPTAFYLCASSPGAGNSPLHFGNGTRLTVT.

Concerning this clonotype itself: A much larger clone is a single base away; this may be a read error. The chain combines TRBV11-2 with TRBJ2-2; perhaps TRBD2 as D (5 bases). CDR3 length: 16 amino acids. CDR1 SGHAT and CDR2 FQNNGV come from the germline V gene. CDR3 DNA sequence: TGTGCCAGCAGCCCAATCGGTAGCGCGAACATCGGGGAGCTGTTTTTT. Translation gives CASSPIGSANIGELFF.

The table lists this clonotype with many counts. The chain carries TRBV5-1 and TRBJ2-7; 12 nucleotides line up with TRBD2. The ends lost 1 base at V and 2 bases at J; junction bases unmatched: 7. There are 17 residues in the CDR3. The germline gives CDR1 SGHRS, CDR2 YFSETQ. This CDR3 is CASSLSTSGGTTYEQYF. In nucleotides, the CDR3 is TGCGCCAGCAGCTTGTCAACTAGCGGGGGGACCACCTACGAGCAGTACTTC.

This clonotype was seen a handful of times. One end of the junction varies from germline; a read error may be responsible. The chain carries TRBV29-1 and TRBJ1-1, with a weak D call TRBD1 (6 bases). The CDR3 sequence is 11 residues long. From germline, CDR1 is SQVTM and CDR2 ANQGSEA. CDR3 coding DNA: TGCAGCGTTGAATTGGGGGCGAAAAGCCTCTTT. This encodes CSVELGAKSLF.

This clonotype showed up just a few times. The rearrangement links TRBV7-9 to TRBJ1-3, with a tentative D call TRBD1 (5 bases). Germline V gene lookup returns CDR1 SEHNR and CDR2 FQNEAQ (reference sequence). This CDR3 is 14 amino acids long. Trimming took off 2 bases at V and 8 bases at J, with 13 bases between the two ends. The CDR3 region has the DNA TGTGCCAGCAGCTTATCGGAGGGGATACACACCATATATTTT. This sequence encodes CASSLSEGIHTIYF.

The chain recombines TRBV7-9 with TRBJ2-1; perhaps D is TRBD1 or TRBD2 (6 bases each). CDR3 size: 17 residues. Germline CDR1 reads SEHNR; CDR2 reads FQNEAQ (reference sequence). V lost 6 bases and J lost 5, with 23 bases in between. CDR3 DNA: TGTGCCAGCAGTTCTGGGCGACGGGGGCGCTTGAACAATGAGCAGTTCTTC. Protein product: CASSSGRRGRLNNEQFF.

This clonotype has a handful of counts. This chain uses TRBV28 with TRBJ1-2, with D unclear. The CDR3 contains 11 residues. CDR1 MDHEN and CDR2 SYDVKM come from the germline V gene. Trimming cost V 10 bases and J 6 bases, with 12 bases left between them. The chain's CDR3 is CATKDSDGYTF. DNA of the CDR3: TGTGCCACCAAGGATTCGGATGGCTACACCTTC.

J is TRBJ2-3 and V is TRBV27, with 10 bases aligning to TRBD1. CDR1 is MNHEY, CDR2 SMNVEV, per germline (reference sequence). Trimming removed 3 bases from V and 2 bases from J; junction bases left unmatched: 5. CDR3 length: 16 residues. CDR3 sequence (DNA): TGTGCCAGCAGTTTGGGACAGGGGCATATCACAGATACGCAGTATTTT. Translating gives CASSLGQGHITDTQYF.

A word on this clonotype: Given a much more abundant clone one base away, this may be a read error. The rearrangement joins TRBV27 to TRBJ2-1; the match to TRBD2 covers 8 bases. This CDR3 comprises 15 residues. Germline CDR1 is MNHEY and CDR2 is SMNVEV (reference sequence). CDR3 in amino acids: CASSLHGGDYNEQLF. As DNA, the CDR3 is TGTGCCAGCAGTTTACACGGGGGGGATTACAATGAGCAGCTCTTC.

The table lists this clonotype with many counts. The chain has TRBV6-5 and TRBJ1-1; D call uncertain. V lost 2 bases and J lost 3, with 10 bases in between. From germline, CDR1 is MNHEY and CDR2 SVGAGI. The CDR3 consists of 14 residues. DNA of the CDR3: TGTGCCAGCAGTTACCGTATTCCGCACACTGAAGCTTTCTTT. Translating gives CASSYRIPHTEAFF.

This rearrangement joins TRBV6-8 to TRBJ2-1; D tentatively fits TRBD1 or TRBD2 (5 bases each). Germline loops: CDR1 MNHGY, CDR2 SAAAGT. Trimming stripped 2 bases from V and 5 bases from J, with 13 bases between. The CDR3 has 15 residues. DNA of the CDR3: TGTGCCAGCAGTTACGGGGGTCTCAGGGACAATGAGCAGTTCTTC. Translating it yields CASSYGGLRDNEQFF.

Turning to this clonotype: A read error may explain this, as a much larger clone is one base away. V and J are TRBV28 and TRBJ2-7, with a possible D match to TRBD1 (5 bases). The germline V gene encodes CDR1 MDHEN and CDR2 SYDVKM. The CDR3 sequence is 11 residues long. Trimming removed 7 bases at V and 6 bases at J, with 10 bases between. CDR3 region: CASKGQSEQYF. Written as DNA, the CDR3 is TGTGCCAGCAAGGGGCAGAGCGAGCAGTACTTC.

This clonotype was detected a few times. The CDR3 sequence is CASSQTQGAKTQYF. CDR3 bases: TGCGCCAGCAGCCAAACTCAGGGGGCGAAGACCCAGTACTTC. V is TRBV4-1 and J is TRBJ2-5, with 8 nucleotides matching TRBD1. V gave up 2 bases and J gave up 6 bases; unmatched junction bases: 5. The CDR3 is made up of 14 amino acids. Germline lookup yields CDR1 MGHRA and CDR2 YSYEKL.

This rearrangement joins TRBV15 to TRBJ1-5; TRBD1 matches at 7 bases. Germline trimming cut 4 bases from V and 4 bases from J; bases unmatched to any gene: 4. From germline, CDR1 is LNHNV and CDR2 YYDKDF (reference sequence). This CDR3 has 14 residues. The DNA for the CDR3 is TGTGCCACCAGCACGACAGGGCGAAATCAGCCCCAGCATTTT. Translating gives CATSTTGRNQPQHF.

This clonotype came up a few times. CDR3 sequence: CASGPLGDKFF. The DNA of the CDR3 is TGTGCTAGTGGCCCCCTCGGGGATAAGTTCTTC. The chain recombines TRBV12-5 with TRBJ2-1, with a possible D match to TRBD2 (5 bases). Per germline, CDR1 LGHNT and CDR2 FRNRAP. Between the trimmed V and J ends, which lost 6 bases and 14 bases, there was a span of 14 bases. The CDR3 contains 11 residues.

As to this clonotype: A much more abundant neighbour one base away suggests this may be a read error. V is TRBV9 and J is TRBJ1-2, with TRBD1 as a possible D gene (6 bases). Germline V gene lookup returns CDR1 SGDLS and CDR2 YYNGEE. This CDR3 has 13 residues. The CDR3 DNA sequence: TGTGCCAACAGCCCGGGGGGGGCCTATGGCTACACCTTC. Translated, it gives CANSPGGAYGYTF.